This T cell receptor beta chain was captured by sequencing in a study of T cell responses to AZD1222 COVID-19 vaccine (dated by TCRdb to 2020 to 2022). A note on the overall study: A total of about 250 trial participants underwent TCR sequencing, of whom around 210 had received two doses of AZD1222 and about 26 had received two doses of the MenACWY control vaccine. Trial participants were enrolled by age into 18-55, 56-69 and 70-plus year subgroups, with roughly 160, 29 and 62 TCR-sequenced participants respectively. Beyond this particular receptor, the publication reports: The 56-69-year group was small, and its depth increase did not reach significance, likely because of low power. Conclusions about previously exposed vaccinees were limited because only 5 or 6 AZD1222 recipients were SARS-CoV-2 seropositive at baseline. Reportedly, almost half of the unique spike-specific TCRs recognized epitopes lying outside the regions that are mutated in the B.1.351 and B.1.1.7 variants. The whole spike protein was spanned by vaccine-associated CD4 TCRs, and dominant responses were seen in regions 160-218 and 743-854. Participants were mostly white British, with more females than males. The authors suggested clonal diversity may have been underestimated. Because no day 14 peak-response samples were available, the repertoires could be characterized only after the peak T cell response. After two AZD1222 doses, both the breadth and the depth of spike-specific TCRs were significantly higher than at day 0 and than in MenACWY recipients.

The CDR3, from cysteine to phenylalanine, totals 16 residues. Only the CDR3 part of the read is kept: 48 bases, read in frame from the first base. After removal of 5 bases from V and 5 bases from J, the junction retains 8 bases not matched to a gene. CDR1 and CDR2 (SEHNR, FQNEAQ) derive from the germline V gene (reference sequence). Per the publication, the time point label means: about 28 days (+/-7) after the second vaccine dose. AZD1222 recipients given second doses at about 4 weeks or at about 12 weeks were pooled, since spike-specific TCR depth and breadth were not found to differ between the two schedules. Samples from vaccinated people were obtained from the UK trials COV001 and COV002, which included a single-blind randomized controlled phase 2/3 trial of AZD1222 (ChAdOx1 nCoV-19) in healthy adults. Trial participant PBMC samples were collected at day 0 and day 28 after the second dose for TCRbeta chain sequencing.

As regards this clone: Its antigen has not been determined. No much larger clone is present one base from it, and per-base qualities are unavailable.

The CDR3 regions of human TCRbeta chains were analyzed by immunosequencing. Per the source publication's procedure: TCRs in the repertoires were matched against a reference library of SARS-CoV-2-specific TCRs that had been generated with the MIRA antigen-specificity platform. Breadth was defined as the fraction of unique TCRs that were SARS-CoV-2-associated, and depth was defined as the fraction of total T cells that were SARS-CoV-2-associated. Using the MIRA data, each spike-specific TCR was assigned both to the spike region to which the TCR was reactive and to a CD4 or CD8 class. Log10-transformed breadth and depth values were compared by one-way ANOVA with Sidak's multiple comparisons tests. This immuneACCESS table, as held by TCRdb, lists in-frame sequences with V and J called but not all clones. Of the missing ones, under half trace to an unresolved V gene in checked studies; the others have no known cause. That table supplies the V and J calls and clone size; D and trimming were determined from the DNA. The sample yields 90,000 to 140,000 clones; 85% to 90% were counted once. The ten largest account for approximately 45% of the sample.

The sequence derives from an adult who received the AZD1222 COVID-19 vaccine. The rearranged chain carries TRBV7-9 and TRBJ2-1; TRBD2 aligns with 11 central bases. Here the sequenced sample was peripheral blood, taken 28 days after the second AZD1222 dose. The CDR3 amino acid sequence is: CASSHRLAGTDNEQFF. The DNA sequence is TGTGCCAGCAGCCATAGACTAGCGGGGACTGACAATGAGCAGTTCTTC. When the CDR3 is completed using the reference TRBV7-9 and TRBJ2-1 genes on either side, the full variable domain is DTGVSQNPRHKITKRGQNVTFRCDPISEHNRLYWYRQTLGQGPEFLTYFQNEAQLEKSRLLSDRFSAERPKGSFSTLEIQRTEQGDSAMYLCASSHRLAGTDNEQFFGPGTRLTVL.